The rows below give T cell receptor beta chains drawn from one sample of a study of blood T cells in healthy people across ages. From the 5' RACE reads, TCRdb called clonotypes with MiXCR, one entry per CDR3 protein. The profile shows about 830,000 distinct CDR3 sequences, about 62% of them singletons. Sample: blood. The receptors were gathered from a man aged 30-40 years in good health. Each CDR3 is given with its conserved first and last residue. The D gene is left open where the match is weak. Only some rows state a clone size, as once, few, many or a class for expanded clones.

D	V	length	J	size	CDR3	DNA
-	TRBV6-5	17	TRBJ2-3	few	CASSYSIGYLHSDTQYF	TGTGCCAGCAGTTACTCAATTGGCTACCTACATTCAGATACGCAGTATTTT
-	TRBV10-3	13	TRBJ1-6	-	CSIREMANSPLHF	TGTTCCATCAGGGAGATGGCTAATTCACCCCTCCACTTT
-	TRBV28	15	TRBJ1-6	once	CASSSLDSRNSPLHF	TGTGCCAGCAGTTCCCTAGACAGTAGAAATTCACCCCTCCACTTT
TRBD1	TRBV5-5	15	TRBJ2-1	-	CASSLGDRGSWEQFF	TGTGCCAGCAGCTTGGGGGACAGGGGGTCATGGGAGCAGTTCTTC
TRBD1	TRBV20-1	15	TRBJ1-5	-	CSASHTGVGNQPQHF	TGCAGTGCTAGCCATACAGGGGTGGGGAATCAGCCCCAGCATTTT
TRBD1	TRBV9	19	TRBJ2-7	few	CASSPFMGTGDSGSYEQYF	TGTGCCAGCAGCCCATTCATGGGGACAGGGGACAGTGGGTCCTACGAGCAGTACTTC
-	TRBV12-3/TRBV12-4	11	TRBJ1-3	-	CASGPQNTIYF	TGTGCCAGCGGCCCTCAAAACACCATATATTTT
-	TRBV30	13	TRBJ2-4	-	CAWSPGPWDIQYF	TGTGCCTGGAGTCCTGGGCCTTGGGACATTCAGTACTTC
-	TRBV4-2	15	TRBJ2-5	-	CASSQETPAQETQYF	TGTGCCAGCAGCCAAGAGACGCCAGCTCAAGAGACCCAGTACTTC
TRBD2	TRBV5-1	15	TRBJ2-3	-	CASSILAGRTDTQYF	TGCGCCAGCAGCATACTAGCGGGGCGCACAGATACGCAGTATTTT
-	TRBV7-8	14	TRBJ2-1	-	CASSGTEDLGEQFF	TGTGCCAGCAGTGGGACGGAGGATTTAGGTGAGCAGTTCTTC
TRBD2	TRBV9	16	TRBJ2-3	-	CASSIGTSGGPATQYF	TGTGCCAGCAGCATTGGGACTAGCGGGGGGCCCGCCACGCAGTATTTT
-	TRBV9	15	TRBJ1-2	-	CASSDKAGPTYGYTF	TGTGCCAGCAGCGACAAAGCCGGGCCCACATATGGCTACACCTTC
-	TRBV12-3/TRBV12-4	12	TRBJ1-1	many	CASRRANTEAFF	TGTGCCAGCCGTAGGGCGAACACTGAAGCTTTCTTT
TRBD1	TRBV5-5	14	TRBJ2-4	-	CASSPGGARNIQYF	TGTGCCAGCAGCCCAGGGGGCGCGCGGAACATTCAGTACTTC
TRBD1	TRBV28	17	TRBJ1-2	-	CASSFPGQGPNNYGYTF	TGTGCCAGCAGTTTCCCGGGACAGGGGCCTAATAACTATGGCTACACCTTC
TRBD1	TRBV30	12	TRBJ1-4	-	CAWTGGNEKLFF	TGTGCCTGGACAGGGGGGAATGAAAAACTGTTTTTT
-	TRBV5-1	15	TRBJ1-4	-	CASSPAGGTYEKLFF	TGCGCCAGCAGCCCCGCCGGAGGGACCTATGAAAAACTGTTTTTT
TRBD1	TRBV24-1	15	TRBJ1-1	-	CATSDTRTGGTEAFF	TGTGCCACCAGTGATACACGGACAGGGGGCACTGAAGCTTTCTTT
-	TRBV28	12	TRBJ2-3	-	CASSKYGDTQYF	TGTGCCAGCAGTAAATATGGGGATACGCAGTATTTT
TRBD1	TRBV6-1	14	TRBJ2-1	few	CASVQGTGRHEQFF	TGTGCCAGCGTTCAGGGGACAGGTCGCCATGAGCAGTTCTTC
-	TRBV20-1	14	TRBJ1-3	-	CSARAASAGNTIYF	TGCAGTGCCAGAGCCGCCTCGGCTGGAAACACCATATATTTT
TRBD2	TRBV7-2	17	TRBJ2-7	-	CASSIRASSGSSYEQYF	TGTGCCAGCAGCATTAGGGCGTCTAGCGGGAGCTCCTACGAGCAGTACTTC
-	TRBV12-3/TRBV12-4	15	TRBJ1-5	-	CASSFWAHSNQPQHF	TGTGCCAGCAGTTTCTGGGCGCATAGCAATCAGCCCCAGCATTTT